The clone carrying this TCR beta chain was picked up a small number of times. Localized lung adenocarcinoma, a non-small cell lung cancer, affected the donors. The source of the sample is a study of CD4 and CD8 cells across lung adenocarcinoma regions. CDR1 and CDR2 (germline): LGHDT, YNNKEL (reference sequence). The CDR3 has 13 residues. TCRdb re-called the PCR reads through MiXCR, storing one row per CDR3 protein. The table includes under 4,000 distinct CDR3 sequences, roughly two thirds detected once. This sequence joins TRBV3-1 and TRBJ2-1; 11 bases map to TRBD2. The J call may be faulty, since TRBJ2-5 better matches the DNA end. The origin of this receptor is a female donor with lung adenocarcinoma. The CD4 and CD8 labels of this study may be unreliable. Sequencing input: CD8+ T cells from the margin of a lung tumor. DNA of the CDR3: TGTGCCACGAGGACTAGCGGGCAAGAGACCCAGTACTTC. Protein product: CATRTSGQETQYF.